The rows below give T cell receptor beta chains drawn from one sample of a study of T cell repertoires in cytomegalovirus infection. For these receptors, no antigen is known. TCRdb re-analysed the reads in MiXCR, keeping a single row per CDR3 protein. The table records around 570,000 distinct CDR3 sequences, just under 40% of them present only once. Sequences were derived from cultured PBMCs, sampled from culture after CMV antigen stimulation. All receptors derive from a human donor in good health (CMV status not recorded). Some clones in this sample may be carry-over from other donors' samples. The CDR3 runs from the conserved cysteine through the conserved F or W. A D gene is named only where the DNA matches it firmly.

-,TRBV12-3/TRBV12-4,TRBJ1-1,CASSFFLSWNPTRGSTEAFF
-,TRBV7-2,TRBJ2-1,CASSPTSTGYNEQFF
TRBD1,TRBV7-6,TRBJ2-3,CASSPYLGQFDTDTQYF
-,TRBV7-4,TRBJ1-1,CASSLVPGSVNTEAFF
-,TRBV7-2,TRBJ2-3,CASSQTTSSDTQYF
TRBD2,TRBV14,TRBJ2-7,CASSPGTSGIDEQYF
-,TRBV24-1,TRBJ2-3,CAPAVGTDTQYF
-,TRBV19,TRBJ2-3,CASSPPGRLSTDTQYF
-,TRBV7-2,TRBJ1-6,CASSLEPTGSPLHF
TRBD2,TRBV19,TRBJ2-1,CASSILAGDHNEQFF
-,TRBV10-3,TRBJ2-7,CAISESTLGSSYEQYF
-,TRBV12-5,TRBJ2-1,CASGLVQTGYNEQFF
TRBD1,TRBV18,TRBJ1-1,CASSMDRDGTEAFF
-,TRBV10-3,TRBJ2-2,CAISEIPDITGELFF
TRBD2,TRBV11-2,TRBJ2-7,CASSLDLWGEGSEQYF
TRBD2,TRBV30,TRBJ2-1,CAWTPGLAGLNEQFF
-,TRBV11-2,TRBJ2-1,CASSLRRTTSYNEQFF
-,TRBV7-2,TRBJ1-1,CASSLLTALNTEAFF
-,TRBV11-2,TRBJ2-7,CASSLVGWNEQYF
-,TRBV7-2,TRBJ1-2,CASSWREGNYGYTF
-,TRBV6-5,TRBJ1-2,CASSYGTNRNGYTF
TRBD1,TRBV7-8,TRBJ1-1,CASSPRGFKNTEAFF
TRBD1,TRBV7-8,TRBJ1-1,CASSLGTGETEAFF
-,TRBV18,TRBJ1-6,CASSQVTGPFNSPLHF
-,TRBV29-1,TRBJ2-2,CSVEVGPGTGELFF